The 10 T cell receptor beta chains below come from one sample, sequenced in a study of cytomegalovirus exposure and HLA in healthy donors. PCR primers comprised 60 Vbeta and 13 Jbeta primers. Using immunoSEQ multiplex PCR, the repertoire was profiled, and TCRdb retains in-frame clones only, with some absent. Among 100,000 to 150,000 clones listed, approximately 80% were seen once. Sequencing was carried out using PBMCs. The receptors originated from a man younger than 45 in good health and CMV-seropositive.

The gene calls are TRBV27 and TRBJ1-3; maybe TRBD1 (5 bases). V was pared by 3 bases and J by 4 bases, with 10 bases between. CDR1 is MNHEY and CDR2 is SMNVEV in the germline V gene (reference sequence). The CDR3 covers 14 residues. CDR3 nucleotide sequence: TGTGCCAGCAGTTTCTCAGGGCGCGGAAACACCATATATTTT. This sequence encodes CASSFSGRGNTIYF.

The chain couples TRBV30 to TRBJ1-1; 10 nucleotides agree with TRBD1. Losses at the gene ends were 5 bases for V and 4 bases for J; bases not matched to a gene: 4. The CDR3 contains 13 residues. In germline, CDR1 is GTSNPN, CDR2 SVGIG (reference sequence). This CDR3 reads CAWERDRGTEAFF. The CDR3 coding sequence is TGTGCCTGGGAACGGGACAGGGGCACTGAAGCTTTCTTT.

CDR3 loop: CASSELAGGTGELFF. The CDR3 nucleotides read TGCGCCAGCAGCGAACTAGCGGGAGGCACCGGGGAGCTGTTTTTT. V usage is TRBV5-1 and J usage is TRBJ2-2; 12 bases fit TRBD2. The J segment lost 4 bases and the V segment lost 4 bases, leaving 2 bases of the junction unmatched. The CDR3 is 15 amino acids. Germline V lookup: CDR1 SGHRS, CDR2 YFSETQ.

This chain uses TRBV15 with TRBJ1-1; D remains ambiguous. In germline, CDR1 is LNHNV, CDR2 YYDKDF (reference sequence). V shed 4 bases and J shed 7 bases, with 16 bases lying between them. CDR3 length equals 14 residues. CDR3 DNA: TGTGCCACCAGCATAATGGTCGGGGAATATGAAGCTTTCTTT. It is translated as CATSIMVGEYEAFF. Looking up the rest from reference TRBV15 and TRBJ1-1 gives the full variable domain: DAMVIQNPRYQVTQFGKPVTLSCSQTLNHNVMYWYQQKSSQAPKLLFHYYDKDFNNEADTPDNFQSRRPNTSFCFLDIRSPGLGDTAMYLCATSIMVGEYEAFFGQGTRLTVV.

The count of this clone is one. The chain carries TRBV5-6 and TRBJ2-1; 12 nucleotides align to TRBD2. The CDR3 sequence is 17 residues long. Germline values: CDR1 SGHDT, CDR2 YYEEEE. Trimming took 5 bases from V and 3 from J; bases not matched to a gene: 9. The CDR3 nucleotides are TGTGCCAGCAGATGGGGTACTAGCGGGAGGTTCTACAATGAGCAGTTCTTC. This translates into CASRWGTSGRFYNEQFF.

V usage is TRBV7-9 and J usage is TRBJ2-1, with TRBD2 as a possible D gene (6 bases). Trimming cost V 6 bases and J 1 base, with 19 bases left between them. The CDR3 loop spans 17 amino acids. The V gene's germline CDR1 is SEHNR and CDR2 FQNEAQ (reference sequence). CDR3 in amino acids: CASRITRRDLSYNEQFF. CDR3 bases: TGTGCCAGCAGGATTACAAGGAGGGACCTGTCCTACAATGAGCAGTTCTTC. The variable domain in full, completed from reference TRBV7-9 and TRBJ2-1, reads DTGVSQNPRHKITKRGQNVTFRCDPISEHNRLYWYRQTLGQGPEFLTYFQNEAQLEKSRLLSDRFSAERPKGSFSTLEIQRTEQGDSAMYLCASRITRRDLSYNEQFFGPGTRLTVL.

The chain carries TRBV6-1 and TRBJ2-1; 11 bases match TRBD2. Germline V gives CDR1 MNHNS, CDR2 SASEGT. This CDR3 is 15 amino acids long. The junction had 11 bases not matched to a gene; V was cut back by 6 bases and J by 10 bases. The chain's CDR3 is CASSVLAGALGEQFF. The CDR3 coding sequence is TGTGCCAGCAGCGTACTAGCGGGAGCCCTCGGAGAGCAGTTCTTC.

V and J are TRBV18 and TRBJ2-5, with D tentatively TRBD1 (7 bases). The germline V gene has CDR1 KGHSH and CDR2 LQKENI. The CDR3 has 15 residues. Trimming left V 3 bases short and J 4 bases short, with 15 bases between. The CDR3 nucleotides read TGTGCCAGCTCACCCACGCGTCAGGGGGGAGAGACCCAGTACTTC. This codes for CASSPTRQGGETQYF.

The chain links TRBV2 to TRBJ2-6, with no clear D. This CDR3 has 14 amino acids. In germline, CDR1 is SNHLY, CDR2 FYNNEI. V was cut by 7 bases and J by 4 bases, with 11 bases left in between. DNA for the CDR3: TGTGCCAGCACCGAGGAAAGGGGGGCCAACGTCCTGACTTTC. It is translated as CASTEERGANVLTF.

This chain joins TRBV11-2 and TRBJ1-2; 7 bases line up with TRBD1. Germline-derived CDR1 and CDR2 are SGHAT and FQNNGV. The V gene end was trimmed by 7 bases and the J gene end by 2 bases; junction bases not matched to a gene: 7. The CDR3 spans 14 residues. Here the CDR3 reads CASNPGQRNYGYTF. CDR3 nucleotide sequence: TGTGCCAGCAACCCGGGACAGAGGAACTATGGCTACACCTTC. The full variable domain, its missing parts supplied by reference TRBV11-2 and TRBJ1-2, is EAGVAQSPRYKIIEKRQSVAFWCNPISGHATLYWYQQILGQGPKLLIQFQNNGVVDDSQLPKDRFSAERLKGVDSTLKIQPAKLEDSAVYLCASNPGQRNYGYTFGSGTRLTVV.